Sequencing of this T cell receptor beta chain was carried out in a study of T cells after yellow fever vaccination. This clonotype was detected ten times or more. TCRdb fed the 5' RACE reads into MiXCR, producing one record per CDR3 protein. The table includes over 25,000 distinct CDR3 sequences, 5.5% detected once. V was pared by 5 bases and J by 4 bases, with 14 bases between. From germline, CDR1 is SGHTA and CDR2 FQGNSA. CDR3 length: 14 amino acids. The study's findings and limits: Sorted memory subsets on day 0 lacked detectable levels of almost all vaccine-responding clonotypes.

Sequencing used PBMCs, either bulk or a sorted T-cell subset (CD4+, CD8+, memory, or dextramer-sorted; not recorded which), obtained 15 days after the yellow fever booster vaccination. This chain connects TRBV7-2 to TRBJ1-2; no clear D. This receptor was identified in a man aged 25 to 40 who received the YFV17D yellow fever vaccine. The CDR3 spells CASSPLRGSYGYTF. The DNA of the CDR3 is TGTGCCAGCAGCCCCCTGCGGGGATCCTATGGCTACACCTTC.